The 30 T cell receptor beta chains in this list originate from one sample, sequenced in a study of T cell clonality in common variable immunodeficiency. Method: immunoSEQ multiplex PCR; TCRdb's copy keeps in-frame clones and lacks some. This sample has about 40,000 clones and no singletons, with over 2% in the ten largest. Sequencing was done on a sample of peripheral blood mononuclear cells. The receptors were sampled from a person between 18 and 69 years old in good health.

This clone was recorded many times. The read gets to within 3 residues of the CDR3 end, and the germline J gene fills in the rest. V usage is TRBV5-6 and J usage is TRBJ2-3, with 11 nucleotides matching TRBD1. Germline V gene data show CDR1 as SGHDT and CDR2 as YYEEEE. This CDR3 region has 15 residues. V was clipped by 3 bases and J by 5 bases; unmatched bases: 5. CDR3 protein: CASSYRTGGVDTQYF. The CDR3 bases that were read are TGTGCCAGCAGCTACCGGACAGGGGGCGTAGATACG.

This clone was counted at least ten times. The CDR3 extends 3 residues past the end of the read, so its final part is completed from the germline J gene. This chain links TRBV29-1 with TRBJ2-7; 7 bases agree with TRBD2. The CDR3 runs 12 residues. CDR1 and CDR2 from the germline V gene are SQVTM and ANQGSEA. The V and J ends lost 8 bases and 0 bases, in that order; junction bases with no gene match: 4. The part of the CDR3 DNA that was read is TGCAGCACTACTAGCGACTCCTACGAG. Translated: CSTTSDSYE. In full, the CDR3 is CSTTSDSYEQYF.

This clone was detected ten times or more. The observed sequence ends 3 residues before the CDR3 terminus, with the missing tail filled in from the germline J gene. V is TRBV7-2 and J is TRBJ1-2; D may be TRBD1 (5 bases). V lost 2 bases, J lost 4 bases, and 14 bases lay in between. Germline V CDR1 and CDR2: SGHTA, FQGNSA. The CDR3 has 15 residues. The CDR3 DNA, read in part, is TGTGCCAGCAGCTTATTTGCAGGGTCCGGCTATGGC. Its translation: CASSLFAGSGYG. Given in full, the CDR3 is CASSLFAGSGYGYTF. The entire variable domain, with the rest obtained from reference TRBV7-2 and TRBJ1-2, is as follows: GAGVSQSPSNKVTEKGKDVELRCDPISGHTALYWYRQSLGQGLEFLIYFQGNSAPDKSGLPSDRFSAERTGGSVSTLTIQRTQQEDSAVYLCASSLFAGSGYGYTFGSGTRLTVV.

A remark on this clone: A much more abundant neighbour one base away suggests this may be a read error. The CDR3 extends 3 residues past the end of the read, so its final part is completed from the germline J gene. This chain uses TRBV20-1 with TRBJ2-7, with TRBD2 matching 13 bases. The trim removed 8 bases at V and 2 bases at J, leaving 6 bases unmatched. Germline V gene lookup returns CDR1 DFQATT and CDR2 SNEGSKA (reference sequence). This CDR3 has 14 residues. CDR3 DNA, as far as it was read: TGCAGTTCTCCACTAGCGGGGGGGGCCTACGAG. Translation gives CSSPLAGGAYE. The whole CDR3 protein reads CSSPLAGGAYEQYF.

There are many counts of this clone. The read terminates 3 residues before the CDR3 end, so the remaining end is supplied by the germline J gene. This rearrangement joins TRBV19 to TRBJ2-3; D may be TRBD2 (5 bases). CDR3 length: 16 residues. Trimming removed 5 bases at V and 0 bases at J, with 15 bases between. Germline CDR1 is LNHDA and CDR2 is SQIVND (reference sequence). The CDR3 DNA, read in part, is TGTGCCAGTAGTCCGTTGGGAGCGGCTAGCACAGATACG. This gives the protein CASSPLGAASTDT. Given in full, the CDR3 is CASSPLGAASTDTQYF.

This clone came up many times. The read ends 3 residues early relative to the CDR3; the germline J gene fills the gap. The V gene is TRBV29-1, the J gene TRBJ2-5; 8 positions match TRBD2. The V segment lost 4 bases and the J segment 7 bases; nucleotides outside the gene matches: 8. CDR3 size: 13 residues. Looked up from germline, CDR1 is SQVTM and CDR2 is ANQGSEA. The CDR3 loop is CSVGAGGSGTQYF. CDR3 DNA (partial): TGCAGCGTTGGGGCGGGGGGCTCTGGGACC.

There are many counts of this clone. The missing CDR3 end, 3 residues past where the read stops, is filled in from the germline J gene. V is TRBV20-1 and J is TRBJ2-1; 10 nucleotides line up with TRBD2. The CDR3 extends over 19 amino acids. Germline values: CDR1 DFQATT, CDR2 SNEGSKA (reference sequence). V dropped 2 bases and J dropped 0; count of bases not matched to a gene: 13. The sequenced CDR3 bases are TGCAGTGCTAGATCGGGAGGGCTAGCGGGAGCAACCTCCTACAATGAG. Translating it yields CSARSGGLAGATSYNE. In full, the CDR3 is CSARSGGLAGATSYNEQFF.

This clone has only a few counts. The read ends 3 residues before the CDR3 terminus; that terminus is restored from the germline J gene. The chain links TRBV7-9 to TRBJ2-3, with D perhaps TRBD1 (5 bases). This CDR3 is built from 13 residues. The germline V gene encodes CDR1 SEHNR and CDR2 FQNEAQ (reference sequence). Incomplete CDR3 DNA: TGTGCCAGCAGCTTAGGCAGGGTAGAGACG. Translation gives CASSLGRVET. From start to end, the CDR3 is CASSLGRVETQYF.

There are many counts of this clone. Read data end 3 residues before the CDR3 end; the end is taken from the germline J gene. This chain links TRBV20-1 with TRBJ2-1, with a weak D call TRBD2 (5 bases). Germline-derived CDR1 and CDR2 are DFQATT and SNEGSKA (reference sequence). Deletions cut 3 bases from V and 9 bases from J, with 15 bases between. CDR3 length equals 13 residues. The part of the CDR3 DNA that was read is TGCAGTGCTAGCACTAGTGGGGTTGGTGAG. It encodes CSASTSGVGE. The entire CDR3 protein is CSASTSGVGEQFF.

This clone was counted at least ten times. The read gets to within 3 residues of the CDR3 end, and the germline J gene fills in the rest. V gene TRBV11-3 combines with J gene TRBJ2-7, with a weak D call TRBD2 (6 bases). Between the trimmed V and J ends, which lost 7 bases and 6 bases, there was a span of 19 bases. Germline CDR1 is SGHNT and CDR2 is YENEEA. This CDR3 comprises 14 residues. The sequenced part of the CDR3 DNA is TGTGCCAGCAAACCAGAGGCTAGCGCTTCCGAG. Its translation: CASKPEASASE. The full CDR3 protein reads CASKPEASASEQYF.

This clone was counted ten times or more. The read ends 3 residues early relative to the CDR3; the germline J gene fills the gap. The chain recombines TRBV5-1 with TRBJ2-6; D remains ambiguous. Trimming pared 4 bases from V and 0 bases from J, leaving 8 bases between. Per the germline V gene, CDR1 is SGHRS and CDR2 is YFSETQ. The CDR3 is 15 amino acids. The CDR3 spells CASSVARSGANVLTF. CDR3 DNA, as far as it was read: TGCGCCAGCAGCGTGGCCCGCTCTGGGGCCAACGTC.

This clone was detected ten times or more. Read sequence stops 3 residues before the CDR3 end, and the germline J gene provides the missing end. The chain couples TRBV2 to TRBJ2-1, with D possibly TRBD2 on 5 matching bases. V lost 11 bases and J 5 bases, leaving 16 bases between the germline ends. CDR3 size: 13 residues. From germline, CDR1 is SNHLY and CDR2 FYNNEI. The CDR3 spells CAFPLGVHNEQFF. The CDR3 bases that were read are TGTGCCTTCCCCCTCGGGGTCCACAATGAG.

This clone was detected many times. The CDR3 extends 3 residues past the end of the read, so its final part is completed from the germline J gene. The chain uses TRBV5-6 and TRBJ2-7; TRBD2 matches 9 bases. Trimming took 4 bases from V and 1 from J; bases not matched to a gene: 6. Looked up from germline, CDR1 is SGHDT and CDR2 is YYEEEE. This CDR3 spans 15 amino acids. Incomplete CDR3 DNA: TGTGCCAGCAGCCGACTAGCGGCAAATTCCTACGAG. Its translation: CASSRLAANSYE. The CDR3 as a whole reads CASSRLAANSYEQYF.

This clone was recorded many times. The CDR3 bases that were read are TGTGCTAGTGGTTTGGTAGCGGGGGAGCCCCCCACAGATACG. This sequence encodes CASGLVAGEPPTDT. The whole CDR3 protein reads CASGLVAGEPPTDTQYF. The chain has TRBV12-5 and TRBJ2-3; 8 nucleotides align to TRBD2. From the germline J gene comes the end of the CDR3, since the read stops 3 residues before it. Germline CDR1 is LGHNT and CDR2 is FRNRAP. The CDR3 is 17 amino acids. V was pared by 0 bases and J by 2 bases, with 7 bases of the junction left unmatched.

This clone occurred many times. The DNA ends 3 residues before the CDR3 does, and the rest of the CDR3 is filled in from the germline J gene. The chain is built from TRBV29-1 and TRBJ2-7; 9 positions match TRBD1. The CDR3 has 12 residues. The germline V gene encodes CDR1 SQVTM and CDR2 ANQGSEA. V lost 8 bases to trimming and J lost 4 bases; unmatched junction nucleotides: 6. The part of the CDR3 DNA that was read is TGCAGCTGCTCCGGGACAGGGTACGAG. Translation gives CSCSGTGYE. The entire CDR3 is CSCSGTGYEQYF.

This clone was counted many times. Read sequence stops 3 residues before the CDR3 end, and the germline J gene provides the missing end. This sequence joins TRBV4-1 and TRBJ1-1; 9 bases line up with TRBD1. Germline trimming cut 3 bases from V and 2 bases from J; bases unmatched to any gene: 7. Per the germline V gene, CDR1 is MGHRA and CDR2 is YSYEKL. The CDR3 spans 16 residues. The CDR3 sequence is CASSHLPGQGNTEAFF. CDR3 DNA (partial): TGCGCCAGCAGCCACCTGCCGGGACAGGGTAACACTGAA.

This clone was detected ten times or more. The read ends 3 residues shy of where the CDR3 ends; the end is completed using the germline J gene. The rearrangement uses TRBV19 and TRBJ2-1, with D perhaps TRBD2 (7 bases). This CDR3 is built from 14 residues. Germline V lookup: CDR1 LNHDA, CDR2 SQIVND (reference sequence). V lost 7 bases and J lost 4, with 14 bases in between. The CDR3 here is CASNNGGLYNEQFF. The CDR3 bases that were read are TGTGCCAGTAATAACGGGGGGCTATACAATGAG.

This clone was seen at least ten times. The read falls 3 residues short of the CDR3 end, and the missing part is taken from the germline J gene. The chain joins TRBV5-4 to TRBJ2-2, with D unclear. The CDR3 spans 11 residues. CDR1 and CDR2 from the germline V gene are SGHNT and YYREEE (reference sequence). With 4 bases removed from V and 6 bases from J, the gap between germline ends came to 4 bases. The DNA read from the CDR3 is TGTGCCAGCAGCCAGGCCGGGGAG. This translates into CASSQAGE. The CDR3 as a whole reads CASSQAGELFF.

This clone was recorded at least ten times. The read terminates 3 residues before the CDR3 end, so the remaining end is supplied by the germline J gene. The chain combines TRBV9 with TRBJ2-3; D uncertain. CDR1 and CDR2 (germline): SGDLS, YYNGEE. The CDR3 is 14 residues long. V lost 1 base and J lost 0, with 6 bases in between. CDR3 bases read: TGTGCCAGCAGCGTATTCTCTAGCACAGATACG. It encodes CASSVFSSTDT. The complete CDR3 protein is CASSVFSSTDTQYF. Combining the CDR3 with reference TRBV9 and TRBJ2-3 gives the whole variable domain DSGVTQTPKHLITATGQRVTLRCSPRSGDLSVYWYQQSLDQGLQFLIQYYNGEERAKGNILERFSAQQFPDLHSELNLSSLELGDSALYFCASSVFSSTDTQYFGPGTRLTVL.

This clone was observed at least ten times. The read comes to an end 3 residues before the CDR3 does, leaving the germline J gene to fill in the end. The chain combines TRBV2 with TRBJ2-7; D is ambiguous. Per germline, CDR1 SNHLY and CDR2 FYNNEI. The length of the CDR3 is 14 residues. V dropped 8 bases and J dropped 2 bases, with 16 bases sitting between them. CDR3 loop: CASGFGRIAYEQYF. The CDR3 bases that were read are TGTGCCAGCGGGTTTGGCAGGATCGCCTACGAG.

This clone was observed many times. The CDR3 end lies 3 residues beyond the end of the read and is filled in from the germline J gene. J is TRBJ2-2 and V is TRBV27; 7 bases align to TRBD1. Germline CDR1 MNHEY, CDR2 SMNVEV (reference sequence). The CDR3 sequence is 15 residues long. J gave up 6 bases and V 3 bases, and 7 bases lay outside the gene matches. The sequenced part of the CDR3 DNA is TGTGCCAGCAGTTTTCAGGGGGATGGGGCCGGGGAG. Amino acid sequence: CASSFQGDGAGE. The full-length CDR3 reads as CASSFQGDGAGELFF.

At least ten counts were recorded for this clone. The CDR3 end lies 3 residues beyond the end of the read and is filled in from the germline J gene. The rearrangement uses TRBV5-1 and TRBJ2-2; perhaps TRBD2 as D (5 bases). The germline CDR1 and CDR2 sequences are SGHRS and YFSETQ. The ends were cut back, 1 base at V and 4 bases at J, with 11 bases in the middle. This CDR3 has 15 residues. CDR3 sequence: CASSLSGSGTGELFF. Incomplete CDR3 DNA: TGCGCCAGCAGCTTGTCGGGGAGTGGCACCGGGGAG.

In its sample, this clone was seen many times. The read terminates 3 residues before the CDR3 end, so the remaining end is supplied by the germline J gene. The V gene is TRBV7-2, the J gene TRBJ2-3, with a tentative D call TRBD2 (5 bases). Trimming removed 4 bases at V and 5 bases at J, with 16 bases between. The V gene's germline CDR1 is SGHTA and CDR2 FQGNSA. This CDR3 contains 15 residues. The chain's CDR3 is CASSSVGLGGDTQYF. The covered CDR3 bases are TGTGCCAGCAGCTCCGTAGGACTCGGAGGAGATACG.

This clone was picked up many times. The read terminates 3 residues ahead of where the CDR3 ends, so the germline J gene completes it. This chain links TRBV7-2 with TRBJ2-2; D ambiguous. Per the germline V gene, CDR1 is SGHTA and CDR2 is FQGNSA. Trimming left V 0 bases short and J 4 bases short, with 15 bases between. This CDR3 comprises 17 residues. Incomplete CDR3 DNA: TGTGCCAGCAGCTTAGCAAGCTCGAGCTTTCTCACCGGGGAG. Protein sequence: CASSLASSSFLTGE. The entire CDR3 sequence reads CASSLASSSFLTGELFF.

This clone was seen many times. From the germline J gene comes the end of the CDR3, since the read stops 3 residues before it. The rearrangement joins TRBV5-1 to TRBJ2-3; TRBD2 matches 10 bases. CDR3 length: 15 amino acids. Germline lookup yields CDR1 SGHRS and CDR2 YFSETQ. J was trimmed by 6 bases and V by 3 bases; bases with no gene match: 7. CDR3 DNA (partial): TGCGCCAGCAGCTGGTCTAGCGGGAGTATTGATACG. Protein: CASSWSSGSIDT. Given in full, the CDR3 is CASSWSSGSIDTQYF.

In this sample, this clone turned up many times. With the read ending 3 residues before the CDR3 end, the germline J gene is used to fill in that end. The chain couples TRBV2 to TRBJ2-5; 10 bases are shared with TRBD2. The CDR3 has 15 residues. V trimming: 7 bases; J trimming: 0 bases; junction bases outside the gene matches: 5. Germline V lookup: CDR1 SNHLY, CDR2 FYNNEI. The sequenced CDR3 bases are TGTGCCAGCACCCAACTAGCGGGGAACCAAGAGACC. Protein product: CASTQLAGNQET. The complete CDR3 reads CASTQLAGNQETQYF.

This clone has ten or more counts. Sequencing ends 3 residues short of the CDR3 end; the germline J gene provides the rest. The rearrangement joins TRBV7-2 to TRBJ2-1; 8 bases are shared with TRBD1. The J segment lost 9 bases and the V segment lost 5 bases, leaving 3 bases of the junction unmatched. Per the germline V gene, CDR1 is SGHTA and CDR2 is FQGNSA. The CDR3 consists of 12 residues. This CDR3 is CASSRTGSEQFF. Partial CDR3 DNA: TGTGCCAGCAGCCGGACAGGGAGTGAG.

This clone was seen only a few times. The DNA ends 3 residues before the CDR3 does, and the rest of the CDR3 is filled in from the germline J gene. The V call is TRBV19, the J call TRBJ2-4, with 8 bases aligning to TRBD1. CDR1 is LNHDA and CDR2 is SQIVND in the germline V gene (reference sequence). The CDR3 has 14 residues. The CDR3 bases that were read are TGTGCCAGTCGCTCCGGACAGGGAATATATGGT. It yields the protein CASRSGQGIYG. The whole CDR3 sequence reads CASRSGQGIYGQYF.

This clone was recorded at least ten times. The read gets to within 3 residues of the CDR3 end, and the germline J gene fills in the rest. The chain combines TRBV14 with TRBJ2-5, with D possibly being TRBD1 (5 bases). This CDR3 is built from 15 residues. The germline V gene encodes CDR1 SGHDN and CDR2 FVKESK. The V gene lost 4 bases and the J gene lost 3 bases, with 15 bases spanning the gap. The CDR3: CASSLLMQGKETQYF. CDR3 DNA (partial): TGTGCCAGCAGCCTCCTAATGCAGGGTAAAGAGACC.

This clone came up many times. The read gets to within 3 residues of the CDR3 end, and the germline J gene fills in the rest. The rearrangement uses TRBV10-3 and TRBJ1-4; 8 bases agree with TRBD1. CDR3 length: 13 residues. CDR1 and CDR2 (germline): ENHRY, SYGVKD. J gave up 3 bases and V 9 bases, and 3 bases lay outside the gene matches. The sequenced part of the CDR3 DNA is TGTGCCATAACGGACAGGGCTAATGAAAAA. This encodes CAITDRANEK. From start to end, the CDR3 is CAITDRANEKLFF.